This TCR beta chain was observed in a study of T-cell memory formation after mild COVID-19. This CDR3 contains 18 residues. Between the trimmed V and J ends, which lost 3 bases and 2 bases, there was a span of 20 bases. Germline V gene lookup returns CDR1 KGHSH and CDR2 LQKENI. This clonotype appeared many times. One entry per CDR3 protein, called by TCRdb with MiXCR from the 5' RACE reads. The sample lists a few hundred thousand distinct CDR3 sequences, 15% to 20% occurring once. The sample comprised PBMCs or a T cell subset sorted from them (not recorded which). This sequence joins TRBV18 and TRBJ2-1; D is perhaps TRBD1 or TRBD2 (5 bases each). This receptor was identified in a young man who had mild COVID-19 (a few samples of this study predate the infection). Cell type and time point are not known. CDR3 bases: TGTGCCAGCTCACCCCCCGGGGCCGCATCTAGACCCTACAATGAGCAGTTCTTC. Amino acid sequence: CASSPPGAASRPYNEQFF.